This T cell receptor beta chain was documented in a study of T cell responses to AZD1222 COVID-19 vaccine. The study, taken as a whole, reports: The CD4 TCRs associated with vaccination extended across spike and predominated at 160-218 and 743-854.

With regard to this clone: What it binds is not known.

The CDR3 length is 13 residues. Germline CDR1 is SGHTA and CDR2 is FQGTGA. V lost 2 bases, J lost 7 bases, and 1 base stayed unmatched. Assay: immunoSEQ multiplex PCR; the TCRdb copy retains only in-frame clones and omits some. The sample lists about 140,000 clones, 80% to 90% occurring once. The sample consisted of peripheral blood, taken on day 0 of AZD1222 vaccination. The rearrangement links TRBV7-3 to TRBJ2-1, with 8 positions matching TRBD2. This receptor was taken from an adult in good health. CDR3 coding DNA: TGTGCCAGCAGCTTAGGCGGGAGGAATGAGCAGTTCTTC. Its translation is CASSLGGRNEQFF.